This T cell receptor (beta chain) originates from a study of blood T cell repertoires in COVID-19. Study-level background: COVID-19 samples collected from the United States, Italy and Spain covered acute and convalescent phases. From T cells, B-cell-depleted T cells, or PBMCs came the material, which was cDNA or gDNA.

As originally analysed: Amplification with reference gene primers provided the estimates of nucleated cell counts. Sequencing was performed with immunoSEQ multiplex PCR; in TCRdb, only in-frame clones are kept and a portion is missing. V and J calls and clone size are as listed in that table; D and trimming were resolved from the DNA. The sample contains about 77,000 clones, roughly 90% of which appear only once. Points on this clone: One end of the junction varies from germline; a read error may be responsible.

Germline V gene lookup returns CDR1 LGHNA and CDR2 YSLEER. The CDR3 sequence is 17 residues long. This TCR came from a woman aged 80 or over with active or convalescent COVID-19. The sequenced sample consisted of peripheral blood. J is TRBJ2-2 and V is TRBV4-3; 9 positions match TRBD2. This CDR3 reads CARSPMWGGGAAGELFF. CDR3 coding DNA: TGCGCCCGCAGCCCTATGTGGGGCGGGGGGGCCGCCGGGGAGCTGTTTTTT.